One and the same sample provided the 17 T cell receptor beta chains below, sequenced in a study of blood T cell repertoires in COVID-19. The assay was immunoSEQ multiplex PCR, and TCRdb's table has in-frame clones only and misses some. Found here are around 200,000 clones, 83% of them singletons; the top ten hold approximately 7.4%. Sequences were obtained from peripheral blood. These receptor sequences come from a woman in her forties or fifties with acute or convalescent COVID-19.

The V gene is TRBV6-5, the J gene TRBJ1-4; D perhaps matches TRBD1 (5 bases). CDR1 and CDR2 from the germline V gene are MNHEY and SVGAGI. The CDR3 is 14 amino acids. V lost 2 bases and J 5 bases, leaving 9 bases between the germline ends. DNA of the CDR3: TGTGCCAGCAGTTACAGGGGAGGCAATGAAAAACTGTTTTTT. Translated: CASSYRGGNEKLFF.

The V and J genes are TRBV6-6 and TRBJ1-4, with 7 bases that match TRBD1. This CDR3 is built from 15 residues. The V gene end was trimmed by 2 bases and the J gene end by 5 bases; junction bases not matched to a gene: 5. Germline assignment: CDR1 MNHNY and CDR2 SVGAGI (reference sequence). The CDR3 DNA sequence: TGTGCCAGCAGTTACAGTGGGACAGCAAATGAAAAACTGTTTTTT. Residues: CASSYSGTANEKLFF.

The CDR3 nucleotides read TGTGCCAGCAGTGGGACAGAATCCTACGAGCAGTACTTC. It encodes CASSGTESYEQYF. The rearrangement links TRBV28 to TRBJ2-7, with 7 bases matching TRBD1. This CDR3 is 13 amino acids long. After removal of 5 bases from V and 1 base from J, the junction contained 2 bases not matched to a gene. Germline V lookup: CDR1 MDHEN, CDR2 SYDVKM. The whole variable domain, remainder taken from reference TRBV28 and TRBJ2-7, is DVKVTQSSRYLVKRTGEKVFLECVQDMDHENMFWYRQDPGLGLRLIYFSYDVKMKEKGDIPEGYSVSREKKERFSLILESASTNQTSMYLCASSGTESYEQYFGPGTRLTVT.

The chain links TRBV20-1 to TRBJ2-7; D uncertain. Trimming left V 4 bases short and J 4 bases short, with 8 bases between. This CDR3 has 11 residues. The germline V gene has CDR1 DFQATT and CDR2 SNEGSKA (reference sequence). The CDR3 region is CSAIREYEQYF. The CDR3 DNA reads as TGCAGTGCTATAAGAGAGTACGAGCAGTACTTC.

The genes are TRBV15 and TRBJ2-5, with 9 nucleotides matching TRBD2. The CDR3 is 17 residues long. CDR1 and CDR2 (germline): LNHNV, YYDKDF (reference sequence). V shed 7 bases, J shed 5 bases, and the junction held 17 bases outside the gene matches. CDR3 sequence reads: CATTPRTGAGGGETQYF. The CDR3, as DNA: TGTGCCACCACCCCCCGAACGGGAGCGGGAGGCGGGGAGACCCAGTACTTC.

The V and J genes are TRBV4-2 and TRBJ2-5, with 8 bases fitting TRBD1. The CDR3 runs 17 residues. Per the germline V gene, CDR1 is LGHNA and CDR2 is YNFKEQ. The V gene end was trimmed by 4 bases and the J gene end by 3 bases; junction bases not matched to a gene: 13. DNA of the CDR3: TGTGCCAGCAGCCGCACCGGGGCCGGGACAGGAGAAGAGACCCAGTACTTC. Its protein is CASSRTGAGTGEETQYF.

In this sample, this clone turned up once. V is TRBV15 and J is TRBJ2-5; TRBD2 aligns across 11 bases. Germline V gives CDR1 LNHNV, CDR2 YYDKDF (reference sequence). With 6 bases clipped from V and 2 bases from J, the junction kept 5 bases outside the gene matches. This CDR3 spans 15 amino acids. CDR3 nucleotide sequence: TGTGCCACCAGTACTAGCGGGAGATGGCAAGAGACCCAGTACTTC. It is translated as CATSTSGRWQETQYF.

The CDR3 nucleotides read TGTGCTAGTGGTCCTCGGACAGGGATCTATGGCTACACCTTC. Translation gives CASGPRTGIYGYTF. The V and J genes are TRBV12-5 and TRBJ1-2; TRBD1 matches 8 bases. Trimming cost V 5 bases and J 4 bases; bases outside gene matches: 6. The CDR3 runs to 14 residues. CDR1 is LGHNT and CDR2 is FRNRAP in the germline V gene.

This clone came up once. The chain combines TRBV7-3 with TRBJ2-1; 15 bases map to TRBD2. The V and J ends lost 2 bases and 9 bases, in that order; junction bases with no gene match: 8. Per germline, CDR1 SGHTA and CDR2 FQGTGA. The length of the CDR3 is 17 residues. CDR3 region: CASSLVGLAGGLSEQFF. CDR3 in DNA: TGTGCCAGCAGCTTAGTTGGACTAGCGGGAGGGCTTAGTGAGCAGTTCTTC.

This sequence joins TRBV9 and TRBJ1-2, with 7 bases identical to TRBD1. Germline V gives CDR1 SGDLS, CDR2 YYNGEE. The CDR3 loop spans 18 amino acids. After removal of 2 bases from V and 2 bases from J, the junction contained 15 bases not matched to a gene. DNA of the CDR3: TGTGCCAGCAGCGTTGATCAAAACTCGAAGACAGGGAACTATGGCTACACCTTC. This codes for CASSVDQNSKTGNYGYTF.

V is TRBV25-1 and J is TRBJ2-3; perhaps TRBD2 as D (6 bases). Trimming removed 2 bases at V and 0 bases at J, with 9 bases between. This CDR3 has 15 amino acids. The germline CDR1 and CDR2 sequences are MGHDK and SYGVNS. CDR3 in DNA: TGTGCCAGCAGTGAACTAGCGACTAGCACAGATACGCAGTATTTT. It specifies CASSELATSTDTQYF.

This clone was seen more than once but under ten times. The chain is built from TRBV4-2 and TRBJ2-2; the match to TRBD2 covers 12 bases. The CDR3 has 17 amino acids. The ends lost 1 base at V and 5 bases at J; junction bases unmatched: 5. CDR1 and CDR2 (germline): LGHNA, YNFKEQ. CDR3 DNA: TGTGCCAGCAGCCAAGGACTAGCGGGAGAAGATACCGGGGAGCTGTTTTTT. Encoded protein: CASSQGLAGEDTGELFF.

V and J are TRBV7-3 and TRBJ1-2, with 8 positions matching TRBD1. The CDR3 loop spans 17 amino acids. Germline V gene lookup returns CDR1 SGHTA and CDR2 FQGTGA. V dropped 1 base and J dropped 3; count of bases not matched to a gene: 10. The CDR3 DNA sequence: TGTGCCAGCAGCTTAAAAGGCCCTACAGGGGGTTACTATGGCTACACCTTC. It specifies CASSLKGPTGGYYGYTF.

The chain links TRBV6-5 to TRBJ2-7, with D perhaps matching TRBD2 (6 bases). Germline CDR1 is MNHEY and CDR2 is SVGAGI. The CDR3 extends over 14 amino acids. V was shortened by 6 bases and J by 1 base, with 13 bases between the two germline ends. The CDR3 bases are TGTGCCAGCAGACGGGGACTTCAGTCCTACGAGCAGTACTTC. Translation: CASRRGLQSYEQYF.

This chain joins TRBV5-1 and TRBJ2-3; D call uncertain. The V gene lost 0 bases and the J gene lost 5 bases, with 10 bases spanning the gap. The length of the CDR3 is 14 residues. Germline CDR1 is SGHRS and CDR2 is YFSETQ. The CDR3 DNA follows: TGCGCCAGCAGCTTGGCCAGGTCAGGAGATACGCAGTATTTT. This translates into CASSLARSGDTQYF.

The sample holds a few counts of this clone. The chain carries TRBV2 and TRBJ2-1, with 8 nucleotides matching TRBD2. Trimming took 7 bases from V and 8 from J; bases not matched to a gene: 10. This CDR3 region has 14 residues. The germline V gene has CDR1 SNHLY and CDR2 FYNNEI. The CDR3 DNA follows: TGTGCCAGCACCGGACTAGCCTCTGTCCATGAGCAGTTCTTC. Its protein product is CASTGLASVHEQFF.

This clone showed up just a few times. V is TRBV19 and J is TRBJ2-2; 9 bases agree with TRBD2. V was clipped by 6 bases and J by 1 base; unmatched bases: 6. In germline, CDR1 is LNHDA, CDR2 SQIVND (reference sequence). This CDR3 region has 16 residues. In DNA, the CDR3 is TGTGCCAGTAGCCCAAAAGCGGGAGGGAACACCGGGGAGCTGTTTTTT. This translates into CASSPKAGGNTGELFF.